What follows describes a single T cell receptor beta chain. Antigen: not known. CDR3 length: 14 amino acids. The V gene's germline CDR1 is LNHNV and CDR2 YYDKDF (reference sequence). The junction had 7 bases not matched to a gene; V was cut back by 7 bases and J by 7 bases. This entry comes from a study of shared clonotypes between healthy human individuals. Turning to the study itself: The donor group consisted of a couple of women and three men, aged 18 to 49. Regarding the study as a whole: Generally, naive subsets came out with larger estimated richness than memory subsets. Clonotype sharing among donors was thought likely to change with sequencing depth. Generation probabilities of non-shared clonotypes were lower (relative to those shared by all four donors).

Only in-frame clones appear in the TCRdb table, and some are missing; sequencing was by immunoSEQ multiplex PCR. The data hold over 950,000 clones, with 70% to 85% observed a single time. This sequence was found in a man between 18 and 29 years old in good health. Some clones in this sample may be carry-over from other donors' samples. The sample comprised memory CD4+ T cells from PBMCs. Subset here: CD45RA-negative fraction. This chain connects TRBV15 to TRBJ2-1; 10 bases map to TRBD2. The CDR3 region is CATIAGGGWNEQFF. DNA of the CDR3: TGTGCCACCATAGCGGGAGGAGGGTGGAATGAGCAGTTCTTC.